This T cell receptor (beta chain) originates from a study of T cell changes during pregnancy in multiple sclerosis. The CDR3 consists of 14 residues. Per germline, CDR1 SGDLS and CDR2 YYNGEE. The V end lost 4 bases, the J end lost 6 bases, and 14 bases lay between the germline ends. Only in-frame clones appear in the TCRdb table, and some are missing; sequencing was by immunoSEQ multiplex PCR. The table records some 21,000 clones, roughly 89% of them present only once. Sequences were derived from CD8+ T cells from peripheral blood mononuclear cells, sampled in the second trimester of pregnancy. The receptor comes from a female donor in good health, enrolled as a control in a pregnancy study. The V call is TRBV9, the J call TRBJ1-5; perhaps TRBD1 as D (6 bases). In DNA, the CDR3 is TGTGCCAGCAGCCACTCAGGGGATGGTCAGCCCCAGCATTTT. It encodes CASSHSGDGQPQHF.